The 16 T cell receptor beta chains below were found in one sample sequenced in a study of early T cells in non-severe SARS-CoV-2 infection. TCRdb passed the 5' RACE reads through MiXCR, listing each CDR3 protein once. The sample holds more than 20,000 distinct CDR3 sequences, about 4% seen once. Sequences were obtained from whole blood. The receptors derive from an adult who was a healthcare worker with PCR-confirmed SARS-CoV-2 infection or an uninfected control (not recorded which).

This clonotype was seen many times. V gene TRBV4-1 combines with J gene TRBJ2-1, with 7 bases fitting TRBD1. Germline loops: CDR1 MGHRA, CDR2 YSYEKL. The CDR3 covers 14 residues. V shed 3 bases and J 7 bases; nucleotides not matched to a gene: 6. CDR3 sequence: CASSHRQGKNEQFF. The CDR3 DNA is TGCGCCAGCAGCCATCGACAGGGAAAGAATGAGCAGTTCTTC.

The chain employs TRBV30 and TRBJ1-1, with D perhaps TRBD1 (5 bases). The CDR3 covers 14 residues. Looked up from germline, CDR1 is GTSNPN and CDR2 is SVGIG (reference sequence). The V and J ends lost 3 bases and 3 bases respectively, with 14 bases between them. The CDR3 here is CAWSENSGYTEAFF. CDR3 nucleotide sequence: TGTGCCTGGAGCGAAAACTCAGGGTACACTGAAGCTTTCTTT.

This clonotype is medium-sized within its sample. The CDR3 coding sequence is TGTGCCTGGAGGGGACAGGGGGACGGGGAGCTGTTTTTT. This codes for CAWRGQGDGELFF. The rearrangement joins TRBV30 to TRBJ2-2; 11 bases agree with TRBD1. Looked up from germline, CDR1 is GTSNPN and CDR2 is SVGIG (reference sequence). Trimming at V came to 3 bases and at J to 7 bases, leaving 1 base not matched to a gene. The CDR3 loop spans 13 amino acids.

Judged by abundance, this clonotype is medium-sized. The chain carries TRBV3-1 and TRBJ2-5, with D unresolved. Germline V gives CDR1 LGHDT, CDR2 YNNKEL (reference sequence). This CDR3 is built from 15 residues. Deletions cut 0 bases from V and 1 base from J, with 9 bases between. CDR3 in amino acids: CASSQDLRIQETQYF. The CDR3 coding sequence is TGTGCCAGCAGCCAAGATCTAAGGATCCAAGAGACCCAGTACTTC.

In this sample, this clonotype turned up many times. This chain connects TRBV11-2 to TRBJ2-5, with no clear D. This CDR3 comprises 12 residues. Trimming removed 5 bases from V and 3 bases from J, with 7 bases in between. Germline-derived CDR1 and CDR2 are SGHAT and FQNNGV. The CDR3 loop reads CASSRWEETQYF. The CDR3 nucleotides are TGTGCCAGCAGCCGTTGGGAAGAGACCCAGTACTTC.

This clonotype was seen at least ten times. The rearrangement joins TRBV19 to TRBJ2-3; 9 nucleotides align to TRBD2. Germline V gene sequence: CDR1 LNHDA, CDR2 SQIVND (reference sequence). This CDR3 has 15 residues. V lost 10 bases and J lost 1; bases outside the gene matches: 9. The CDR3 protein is CATAASGIGTDTQYF. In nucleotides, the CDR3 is TGTGCCACCGCCGCTAGCGGGATCGGCACAGATACGCAGTATTTT.

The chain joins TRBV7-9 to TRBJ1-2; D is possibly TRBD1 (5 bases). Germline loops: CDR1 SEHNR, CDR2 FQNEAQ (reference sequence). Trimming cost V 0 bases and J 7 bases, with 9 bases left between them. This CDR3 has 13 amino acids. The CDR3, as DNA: TGTGCCAGCAGCTTAGCCCCAGGGTCTGGCTACACCTTC. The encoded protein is CASSLAPGSGYTF.

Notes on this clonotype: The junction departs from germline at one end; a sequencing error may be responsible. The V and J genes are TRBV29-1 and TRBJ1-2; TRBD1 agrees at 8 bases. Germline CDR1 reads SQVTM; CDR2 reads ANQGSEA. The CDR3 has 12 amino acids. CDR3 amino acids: CGVEDRAYGYTF. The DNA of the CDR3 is TGCGGCGTTGAGGACAGGGCCTATGGCTACACCTTC. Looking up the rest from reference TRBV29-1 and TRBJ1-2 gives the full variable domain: SAVISQKPSRDICQRGTSLTIQCQVDSQVTMMFWYRQQPGQSLTLIATANQGSEATYESGFVIDKFPISRPNLTFSTLTVSNMSPEDSSIYLCGVEDRAYGYTFGSGTRLTVV.

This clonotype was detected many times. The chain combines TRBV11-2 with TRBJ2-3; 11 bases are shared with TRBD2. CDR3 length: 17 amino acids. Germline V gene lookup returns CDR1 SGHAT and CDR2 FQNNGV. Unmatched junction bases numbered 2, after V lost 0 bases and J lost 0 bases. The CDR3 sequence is CASSLELAGGSTDTQYF. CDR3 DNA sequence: TGTGCCAGCAGCTTAGAGCTAGCGGGGGGAAGCACAGATACGCAGTATTTT.

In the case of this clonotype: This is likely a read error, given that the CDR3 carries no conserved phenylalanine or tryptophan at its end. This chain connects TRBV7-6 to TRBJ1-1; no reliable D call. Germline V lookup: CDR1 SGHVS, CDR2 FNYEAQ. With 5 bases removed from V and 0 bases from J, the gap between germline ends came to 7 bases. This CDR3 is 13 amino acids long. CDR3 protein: CASSQHMNTEAFL. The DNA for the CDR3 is TGTGCCAGCAGCCAGCACATGAACACTGAAGCTTTCCTT.

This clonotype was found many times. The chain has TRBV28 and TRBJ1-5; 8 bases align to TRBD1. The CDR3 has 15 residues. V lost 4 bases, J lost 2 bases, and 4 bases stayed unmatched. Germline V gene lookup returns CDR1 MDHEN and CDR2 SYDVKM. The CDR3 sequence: CASSSPGQGNQPQHF. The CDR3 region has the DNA TGTGCCAGCAGTTCCCCGGGACAGGGCAATCAGCCCCAGCATTTT.

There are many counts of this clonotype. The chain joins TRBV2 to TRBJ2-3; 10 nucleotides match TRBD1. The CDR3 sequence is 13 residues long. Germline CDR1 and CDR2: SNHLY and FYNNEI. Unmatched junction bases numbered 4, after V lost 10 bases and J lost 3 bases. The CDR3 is CATRTGGTDTQYF. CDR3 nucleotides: TGTGCCACCAGGACAGGGGGGACAGATACGCAGTATTTT.

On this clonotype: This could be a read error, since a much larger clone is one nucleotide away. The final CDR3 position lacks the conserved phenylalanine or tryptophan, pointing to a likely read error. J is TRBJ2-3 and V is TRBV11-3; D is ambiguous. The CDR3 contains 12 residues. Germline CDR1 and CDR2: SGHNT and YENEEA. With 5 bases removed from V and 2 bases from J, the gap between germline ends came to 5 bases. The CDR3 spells CASSMNTDTQYL. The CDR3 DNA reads TGTGCCAGCAGCATGAACACAGATACGCAGTATTTG.

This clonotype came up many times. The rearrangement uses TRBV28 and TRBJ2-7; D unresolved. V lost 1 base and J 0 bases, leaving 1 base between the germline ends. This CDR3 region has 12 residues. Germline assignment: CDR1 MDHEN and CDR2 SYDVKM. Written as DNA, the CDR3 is TGTGCCAGCAGTTTATTCTCCTACGAGCAGTACTTC. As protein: CASSLFSYEQYF.

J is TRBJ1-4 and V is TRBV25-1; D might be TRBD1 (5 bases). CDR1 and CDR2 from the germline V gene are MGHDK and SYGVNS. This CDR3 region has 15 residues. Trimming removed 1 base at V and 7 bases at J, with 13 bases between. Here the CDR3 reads CASSEFEGPIEKLFF. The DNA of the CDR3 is TGTGCCAGCAGTGAATTTGAGGGGCCTATTGAAAAACTGTTTTTT.

The CDR3 nucleotides read TGTGCCAGCAGTGAGGGGACTAGCGGAAAGCAAGAGACCCAGTACTTC. It is translated as CASSEGTSGKQETQYF. The rearrangement links TRBV6-1 to TRBJ2-5; 11 bases fit TRBD2. The V segment lost 3 bases and the J segment 2 bases; nucleotides outside the gene matches: 5. Per germline, CDR1 MNHNS and CDR2 SASEGT. The CDR3 is made up of 16 amino acids.